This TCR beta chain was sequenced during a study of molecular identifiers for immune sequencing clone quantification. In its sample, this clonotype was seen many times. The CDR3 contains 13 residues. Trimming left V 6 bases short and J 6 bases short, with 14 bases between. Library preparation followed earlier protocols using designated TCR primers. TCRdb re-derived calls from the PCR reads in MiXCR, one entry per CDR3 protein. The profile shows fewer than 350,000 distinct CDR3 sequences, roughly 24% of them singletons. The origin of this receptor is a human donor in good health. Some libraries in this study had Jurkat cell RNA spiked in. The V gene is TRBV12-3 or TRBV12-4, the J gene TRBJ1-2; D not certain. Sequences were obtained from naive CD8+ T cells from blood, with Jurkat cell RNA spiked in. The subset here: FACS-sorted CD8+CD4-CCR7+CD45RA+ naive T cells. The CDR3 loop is CASSSRGGNGYTF. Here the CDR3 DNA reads TGTGCCAGCAGCTCCCGCGGCGGCAATGGCTACACCTTC.